This T cell receptor beta chain emerged from a study of blood T cell repertoires in COVID-19. Turning to the study itself: Researchers got acute and convalescent COVID-19 samples from the United States, Italy and Spain. T cells, B-cell-depleted T cells, or PBMCs provided the cDNA or gDNA that served as material.

The CDR3 has 14 amino acids. J was trimmed by 9 bases and V by 7 bases; bases with no gene match: 8. Germline V gene sequence: CDR1 ENHRY, CDR2 SYGVKD. The authors' processing: Amplification of reference gene primers was used by the study to estimate nucleated cell counts. The repertoire was sequenced with immunoSEQ multiplex PCR; TCRdb's copy has only in-frame clones and lacks some. The DNA gave D and trimming, while V, J and clone size come from that table. Counted here are over 85,000 clones, 84% occurring once; the ten biggest clones make up about a tenth. This clone was detected only a few times.

V gene TRBV10-3 combines with J gene TRBJ1-6; 8 bases fit TRBD1. The clonotype comes from a man in his forties with active or convalescent COVID-19. The sequenced material came from peripheral blood. The CDR3 loop reads CAIKPGQESSPLHF. In DNA, the CDR3 is TGTGCCATCAAACCGGGACAGGAGTCTTCACCCCTCCACTTT.